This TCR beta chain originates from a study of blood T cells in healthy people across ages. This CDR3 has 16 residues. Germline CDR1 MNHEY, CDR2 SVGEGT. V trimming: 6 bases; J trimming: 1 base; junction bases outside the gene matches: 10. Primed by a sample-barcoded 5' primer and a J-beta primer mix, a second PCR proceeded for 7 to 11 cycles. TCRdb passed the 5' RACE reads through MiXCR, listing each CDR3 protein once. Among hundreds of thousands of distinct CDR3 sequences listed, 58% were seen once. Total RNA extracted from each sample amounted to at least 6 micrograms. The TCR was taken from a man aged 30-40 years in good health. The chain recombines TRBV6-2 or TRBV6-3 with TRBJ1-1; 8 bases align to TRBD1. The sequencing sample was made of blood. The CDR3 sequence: CASRLSQGEKNTEAFF. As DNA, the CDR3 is TGTGCCAGCAGGCTATCACAGGGGGAGAAGAACACTGAAGCTTTCTTT.